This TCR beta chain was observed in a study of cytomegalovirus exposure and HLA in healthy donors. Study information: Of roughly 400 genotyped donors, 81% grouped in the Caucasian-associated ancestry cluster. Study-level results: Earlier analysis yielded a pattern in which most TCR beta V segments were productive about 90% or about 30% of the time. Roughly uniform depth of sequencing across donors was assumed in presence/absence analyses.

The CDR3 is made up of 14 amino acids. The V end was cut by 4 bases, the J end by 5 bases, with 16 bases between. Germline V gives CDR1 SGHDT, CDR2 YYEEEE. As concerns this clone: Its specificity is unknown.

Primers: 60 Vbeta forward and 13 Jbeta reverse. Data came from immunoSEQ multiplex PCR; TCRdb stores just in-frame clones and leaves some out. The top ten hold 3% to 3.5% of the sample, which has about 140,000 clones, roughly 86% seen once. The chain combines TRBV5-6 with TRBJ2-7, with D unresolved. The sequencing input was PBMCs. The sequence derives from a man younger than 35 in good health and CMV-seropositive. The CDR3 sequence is CASSLAAQSHEQYF. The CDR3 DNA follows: TGTGCCAGCAGCCTGGCCGCCCAGTCCCACGAGCAGTACTTC.